The clone carrying this T cell receptor (beta chain) was recorded a few times. Antigen unknown. A second about 7 to 11 cycle PCR used barcoded and J-beta primers. Each CDR3 protein is one row after TCRdb ran MiXCR on the 5' RACE reads. The sample yields 800,000 or so distinct CDR3 sequences, approximately 59% seen once. This sample stems from a study of blood T cells in healthy people across ages. Broader study findings: Nothing was known about donor CMV status, and this possibly confounded expanded clonotype changes.

Every donor provided roughly 10 milliliters of peripheral blood. The V end was cut by 6 bases, the J end by 7 bases, with 13 bases between. The germline CDR1 and CDR2 sequences are MNHEY and SMNVEV (reference sequence). The CDR3 consists of 13 residues. The V call is TRBV27, the J call TRBJ2-4; D ambiguous. What was sequenced was blood. The receptor's source is a man aged 25 to 40 in good health. The CDR3 DNA reads as TGTGCCAGCAGGACCGTCGGAGAGAACATTCAGTACTTC. It translates to CASRTVGENIQYF.